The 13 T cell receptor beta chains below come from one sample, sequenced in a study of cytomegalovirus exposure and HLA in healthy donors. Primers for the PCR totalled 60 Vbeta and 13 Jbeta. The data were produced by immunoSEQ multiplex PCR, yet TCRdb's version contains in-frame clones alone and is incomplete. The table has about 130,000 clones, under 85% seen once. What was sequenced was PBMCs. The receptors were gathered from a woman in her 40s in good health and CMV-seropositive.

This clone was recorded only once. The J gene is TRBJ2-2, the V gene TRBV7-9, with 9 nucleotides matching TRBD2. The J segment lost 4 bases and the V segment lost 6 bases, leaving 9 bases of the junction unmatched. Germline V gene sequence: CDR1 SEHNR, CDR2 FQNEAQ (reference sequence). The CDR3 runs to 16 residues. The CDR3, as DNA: TGTGCCAGCAGGACACAGAAGCGGGAGGTCACCGGGGAGCTGTTTTTT. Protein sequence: CASRTQKREVTGELFF. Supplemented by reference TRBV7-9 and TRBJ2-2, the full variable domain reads DTGVSQNPRHKITKRGQNVTFRCDPISEHNRLYWYRQTLGQGPEFLTYFQNEAQLEKSRLLSDRFSAERPKGSFSTLEIQRTEQGDSAMYLCASRTQKREVTGELFFGEGSRLTVL.

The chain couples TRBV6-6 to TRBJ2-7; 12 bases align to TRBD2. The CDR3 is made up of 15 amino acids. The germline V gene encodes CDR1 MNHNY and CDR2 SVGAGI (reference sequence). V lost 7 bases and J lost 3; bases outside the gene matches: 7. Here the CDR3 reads CASTTTSGRYYEQYF. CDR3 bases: TGTGCCAGCACCACCACTAGCGGGAGGTACTACGAGCAGTACTTC.

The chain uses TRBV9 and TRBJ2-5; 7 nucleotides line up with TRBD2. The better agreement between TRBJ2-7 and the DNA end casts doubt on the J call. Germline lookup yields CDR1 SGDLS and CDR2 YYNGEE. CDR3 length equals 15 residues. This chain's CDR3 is CASSSQGLPGNEQYF. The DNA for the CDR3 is TGTGCCAGCAGCTCCCAGGGACTACCGGGAAACGAGCAGTACTTC.

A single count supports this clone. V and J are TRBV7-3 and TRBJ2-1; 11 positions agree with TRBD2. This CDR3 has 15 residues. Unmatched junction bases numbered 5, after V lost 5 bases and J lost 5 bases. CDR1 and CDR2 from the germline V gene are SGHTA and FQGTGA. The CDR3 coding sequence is TGTGCCAGCAGCCTAGCGGGAGGTCGCCACAATGAGCAGTTCTTC. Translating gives CASSLAGGRHNEQFF.

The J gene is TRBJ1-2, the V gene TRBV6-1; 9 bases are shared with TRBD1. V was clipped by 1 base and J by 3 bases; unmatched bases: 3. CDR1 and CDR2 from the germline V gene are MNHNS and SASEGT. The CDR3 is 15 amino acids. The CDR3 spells CASSEDRGRDYGYTF. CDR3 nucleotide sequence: TGTGCCAGCAGTGAAGACAGGGGGCGCGACTATGGCTACACCTTC.

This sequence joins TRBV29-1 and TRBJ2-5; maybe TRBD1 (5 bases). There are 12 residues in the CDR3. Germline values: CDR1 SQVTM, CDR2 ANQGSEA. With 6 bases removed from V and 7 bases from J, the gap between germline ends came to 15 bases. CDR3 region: CSVQVGRGTQYF. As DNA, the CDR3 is TGCAGCGTCCAGGTGGGAAGGGGGACCCAGTACTTC.

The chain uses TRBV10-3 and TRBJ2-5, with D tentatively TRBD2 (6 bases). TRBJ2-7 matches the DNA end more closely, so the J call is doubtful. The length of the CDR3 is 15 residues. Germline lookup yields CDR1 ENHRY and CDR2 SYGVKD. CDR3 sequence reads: CAISAGGLNSYEQYF. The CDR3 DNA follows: TGTGCCATCAGTGCCGGGGGACTGAACTCCTACGAGCAGTACTTC.

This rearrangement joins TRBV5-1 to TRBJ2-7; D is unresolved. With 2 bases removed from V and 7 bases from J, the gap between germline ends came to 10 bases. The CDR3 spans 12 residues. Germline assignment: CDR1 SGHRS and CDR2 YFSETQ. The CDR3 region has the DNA TGCGCCAGCAGCTTATCCTCCAGAGAGCAGTACTTC. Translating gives CASSLSSREQYF.

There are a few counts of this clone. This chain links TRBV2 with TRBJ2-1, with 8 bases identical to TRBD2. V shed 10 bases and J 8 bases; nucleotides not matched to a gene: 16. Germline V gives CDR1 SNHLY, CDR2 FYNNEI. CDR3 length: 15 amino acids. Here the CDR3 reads CATHSTGGRSYEQFF. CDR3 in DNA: TGTGCCACCCACTCCACGGGAGGGAGATCATATGAGCAGTTCTTC.

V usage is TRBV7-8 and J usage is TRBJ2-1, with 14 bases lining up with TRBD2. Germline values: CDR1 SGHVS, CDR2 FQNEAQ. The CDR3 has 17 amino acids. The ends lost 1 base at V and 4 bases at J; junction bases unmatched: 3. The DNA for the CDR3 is TGTGCCAGCAGCTTAGGACTAGCGGGAGGGCCATACAATGAGCAGTTCTTC. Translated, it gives CASSLGLAGGPYNEQFF.

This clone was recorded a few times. CDR3 in DNA: TGTGCCAGCAATTGGGGACTAGCGGGAGAAGGGAACACCGGGGAGCTGTTTTTT. It is translated as CASNWGLAGEGNTGELFF. This sequence joins TRBV28 and TRBJ2-2; 14 bases map to TRBD2. The CDR3 loop spans 18 amino acids. Germline V gene data show CDR1 as MDHEN and CDR2 as SYDVKM. V was pared by 7 bases and J by 1 base, with 8 bases of the junction left unmatched.

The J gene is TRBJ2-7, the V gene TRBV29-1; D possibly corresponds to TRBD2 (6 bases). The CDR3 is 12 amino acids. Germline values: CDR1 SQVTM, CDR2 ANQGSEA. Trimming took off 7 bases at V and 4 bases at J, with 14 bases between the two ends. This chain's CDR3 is CSAGTSNYEQYF. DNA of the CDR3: TGCAGCGCCGGGACTTCGAATTACGAGCAGTACTTC.

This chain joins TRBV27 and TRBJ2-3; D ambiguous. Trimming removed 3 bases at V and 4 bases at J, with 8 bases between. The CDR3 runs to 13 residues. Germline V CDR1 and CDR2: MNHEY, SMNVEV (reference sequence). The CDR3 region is CASSLIASDTQYF. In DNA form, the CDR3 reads TGTGCCAGCAGTTTGATAGCCTCAGATACGCAGTATTTT.